The 17 T cell receptor beta chains reported below all come from one sample, sequenced in a study of cytomegalovirus exposure and HLA in healthy donors. It was with 60 Vbeta and 13 Jbeta primers that the PCR ran. Clones were read by immunoSEQ multiplex PCR, and TCRdb kept only the in-frame ones, dropping some. The sample lists 120,000 to 150,000 clones, roughly 80% occurring once. What was sequenced was PBMCs. The receptor set was obtained from a female donor in good health and CMV-seronegative.

V usage is TRBV28 and J usage is TRBJ1-2; tentatively, D is TRBD1 (6 bases). Trimming pared 4 bases from V and 4 bases from J, leaving 10 bases between. Germline lookup yields CDR1 MDHEN and CDR2 SYDVKM. The CDR3 sequence is 13 residues long. Written as DNA, the CDR3 is TGTGCCAGCAGTTCTCTGGACAGCTATGGCTACACCTTC. It codes for CASSSLDSYGYTF.

This chain uses TRBV29-1 with TRBJ2-7, with 7 bases that match TRBD1. The junction had 12 bases not matched to a gene; V was cut back by 7 bases and J by 3 bases. The CDR3 is 14 amino acids. From germline, CDR1 is SQVTM and CDR2 ANQGSEA. The CDR3 coding sequence is TGCAGCGCCGTGATCCGGGACAGCTACTACGAGCAGTACTTC. Its translation is CSAVIRDSYYEQYF.

In its sample, this clone was seen once. This chain links TRBV5-4 with TRBJ2-5; 8 positions match TRBD1. CDR1 is SGHNT and CDR2 is YYREEE in the germline V gene (reference sequence). V lost 4 bases to trimming and J lost 6 bases; unmatched junction nucleotides: 14. The CDR3 length is 16 residues. The CDR3 is CASSPASTGVTKTQYF. The CDR3 DNA reads as TGTGCCAGCAGCCCGGCCTCGACAGGGGTAACGAAGACCCAGTACTTC.

The chain recombines TRBV7-9 with TRBJ1-1, with 9 bases matching TRBD1. CDR3 length: 14 amino acids. CDR1 and CDR2 from the germline V gene are SEHNR and FQNEAQ (reference sequence). V lost 4 bases and J lost 2; bases outside the gene matches: 2. The chain's CDR3 is CASSSTGGNTEAFF. Written as DNA, the CDR3 is TGTGCCAGCAGCTCCACAGGGGGCAACACTGAAGCTTTCTTT.

This chain joins TRBV6-4 and TRBJ1-4, with 7 bases lining up with TRBD1. Per germline, CDR1 MRHNA and CDR2 SNTAGT. The CDR3 is made up of 14 amino acids. Trimming at V came to 5 bases and at J to 8 bases, leaving 8 bases not matched to a gene. The CDR3 is CASSLQGKGEKLFF. DNA for the CDR3: TGTGCCAGCAGTTTACAGGGGAAGGGGGAAAAACTGTTTTTT.

The table lists this clone with a count of one. The genes are TRBV10-3 and TRBJ2-2; no definite D call. V was trimmed by 8 bases and J by 2 bases, leaving 6 bases between them. There are 12 residues in the CDR3. In germline, CDR1 is ENHRY, CDR2 SYGVKD. CDR3 sequence reads: CAIEDNTGELFF. For the CDR3, the DNA is TGTGCCATCGAGGATAACACCGGGGAGCTGTTTTTT.

The rearrangement uses TRBV9 and TRBJ2-5; maybe TRBD2 (6 bases). Looked up from germline, CDR1 is SGDLS and CDR2 is YYNGEE. The CDR3 has 16 amino acids. The V end was cut by 3 bases, the J end by 2 bases, with 17 bases between. The DNA for the CDR3 is TGTGCCAGCAGCGCGGAGGGAATGACAACACAAGAGACCCAGTACTTC. Translated: CASSAEGMTTQETQYF.

As DNA, the CDR3 is TGTGCCAGCAGCTACGGGGACAGGGTAGGACAGAACGAGCAGTACTTC. Translating gives CASSYGDRVGQNEQYF. V usage is TRBV11-3 and J usage is TRBJ2-5; 9 bases are a match to TRBD1. The J call may be mistaken, given a closer DNA end match to TRBJ2-7. Looked up from germline, CDR1 is SGHNT and CDR2 is YENEEA. The CDR3 has 16 amino acids.

There are a few counts of this clone. The chain recombines TRBV5-5 with TRBJ1-1; D unresolved. V lost 8 bases to trimming and J lost 7 bases, with 15 bases between them. Germline CDR1 reads SGHKS; CDR2 reads YYEKEE (reference sequence). The CDR3 runs to 12 residues. CDR3 loop: CASFLRPDEAFF. The CDR3 nucleotides read TGTGCCAGTTTTCTGAGGCCCGATGAAGCTTTCTTT.

V is TRBV15 and J is TRBJ1-5; TRBD1 aligns across 8 bases. Germline V gene lookup returns CDR1 LNHNV and CDR2 YYDKDF (reference sequence). Trimming took 0 bases from V and 6 from J; bases not matched to a gene: 1. The CDR3 sequence is 14 residues long. CDR3 sequence reads: CATSRDRGPQPQHF. The CDR3 region has the DNA TGTGCCACCAGCAGAGACAGGGGGCCTCAGCCCCAGCATTTT.

This clone was detected a few times. J is TRBJ1-4 and V is TRBV12-5, with D perhaps matching TRBD1 (6 bases). This CDR3 has 13 amino acids. V lost 2 bases, J lost 8 bases, and 9 bases lay in between. The germline V gene has CDR1 LGHNT and CDR2 FRNRAP. The CDR3 DNA sequence: TGTGCTAGTGGTTTGTGGGGGCACGAAAAACTGTTTTTT. Residues: CASGLWGHEKLFF.

This chain links TRBV14 with TRBJ2-2, with D perhaps TRBD1 (6 bases). The CDR3 is 14 amino acids. Germline V gene data show CDR1 as SGHDN and CDR2 as FVKESK. Trimming took off 1 base at V and 5 bases at J, with 8 bases between the two ends. The CDR3 reads CASSQVTGTGELFF. The CDR3 nucleotides read TGTGCCAGCAGCCAAGTTACAGGGACCGGGGAGCTGTTTTTT.

This sequence joins TRBV11-3 and TRBJ2-7; possibly TRBD2 for D (6 bases). This CDR3 has 13 residues. The V end lost 1 base, the J end lost 4 bases, and 8 bases lay between the germline ends. Germline V CDR1 and CDR2: SGHNT, YENEEA. The DNA for the CDR3 is TGTGCCAGCAGCTTAGTGGAGGGTTACGAGCAGTACTTC. Amino acid sequence: CASSLVEGYEQYF.

CDR3 DNA: TGTGCCAGCAGCAGAAGCCAGGGACTCCAAGAGACCCAGTACTTC. Translation gives CASSRSQGLQETQYF. The chain recombines TRBV9 with TRBJ2-5, with D perhaps matching TRBD2 (6 bases). The V gene lost 4 bases and the J gene lost 1 base, with 14 bases spanning the gap. This CDR3 has 15 residues. Germline CDR1 is SGDLS and CDR2 is YYNGEE.

The CDR3 here is CASSGFRQGEGGYTF. Written as DNA, the CDR3 is TGTGCCAGTAGTGGATTTAGACAGGGAGAGGGAGGCTACACCTTC. The genes are TRBV19 and TRBJ1-2, with 7 positions matching TRBD1. V shed 5 bases and J 8 bases; nucleotides not matched to a gene: 14. Germline CDR1 and CDR2: LNHDA and SQIVND (reference sequence). This CDR3 comprises 15 residues. The full variable domain, in which reference TRBV19 and TRBJ1-2 provide the parts outside the CDR3, is DGGITQSPKYLFRKEGQNVTLSCEQNLNHDAMYWYRQDPGQGLRLIYYSQIVNDFQKGDIAEGYSVSREKKESFPLTVTSAQKNPTAFYLCASSGFRQGEGGYTFGSGTRLTVV.

The V gene is TRBV2, the J gene TRBJ2-1; 12 bases align to TRBD1. Unmatched junction bases numbered 11, after V lost 7 bases and J lost 7 bases. Looked up from germline, CDR1 is SNHLY and CDR2 is FYNNEI. This CDR3 comprises 16 residues. The CDR3 DNA reads as TGTGCCAGCAACCCCCGGGACAGGGGGCTTCAGAATGAGCAGTTCTTC. This translates into CASNPRDRGLQNEQFF.

The chain links TRBV28 to TRBJ1-1, with D unclear. This CDR3 is built from 12 residues. Looked up from germline, CDR1 is MDHEN and CDR2 is SYDVKM. The germline V and J ends were trimmed by 6 bases and 10 bases, with 15 bases remaining between them. The CDR3 reads CASSLAAIPAFF. The CDR3 coding sequence is TGTGCCAGCAGCCTGGCGGCCATTCCAGCTTTCTTT.